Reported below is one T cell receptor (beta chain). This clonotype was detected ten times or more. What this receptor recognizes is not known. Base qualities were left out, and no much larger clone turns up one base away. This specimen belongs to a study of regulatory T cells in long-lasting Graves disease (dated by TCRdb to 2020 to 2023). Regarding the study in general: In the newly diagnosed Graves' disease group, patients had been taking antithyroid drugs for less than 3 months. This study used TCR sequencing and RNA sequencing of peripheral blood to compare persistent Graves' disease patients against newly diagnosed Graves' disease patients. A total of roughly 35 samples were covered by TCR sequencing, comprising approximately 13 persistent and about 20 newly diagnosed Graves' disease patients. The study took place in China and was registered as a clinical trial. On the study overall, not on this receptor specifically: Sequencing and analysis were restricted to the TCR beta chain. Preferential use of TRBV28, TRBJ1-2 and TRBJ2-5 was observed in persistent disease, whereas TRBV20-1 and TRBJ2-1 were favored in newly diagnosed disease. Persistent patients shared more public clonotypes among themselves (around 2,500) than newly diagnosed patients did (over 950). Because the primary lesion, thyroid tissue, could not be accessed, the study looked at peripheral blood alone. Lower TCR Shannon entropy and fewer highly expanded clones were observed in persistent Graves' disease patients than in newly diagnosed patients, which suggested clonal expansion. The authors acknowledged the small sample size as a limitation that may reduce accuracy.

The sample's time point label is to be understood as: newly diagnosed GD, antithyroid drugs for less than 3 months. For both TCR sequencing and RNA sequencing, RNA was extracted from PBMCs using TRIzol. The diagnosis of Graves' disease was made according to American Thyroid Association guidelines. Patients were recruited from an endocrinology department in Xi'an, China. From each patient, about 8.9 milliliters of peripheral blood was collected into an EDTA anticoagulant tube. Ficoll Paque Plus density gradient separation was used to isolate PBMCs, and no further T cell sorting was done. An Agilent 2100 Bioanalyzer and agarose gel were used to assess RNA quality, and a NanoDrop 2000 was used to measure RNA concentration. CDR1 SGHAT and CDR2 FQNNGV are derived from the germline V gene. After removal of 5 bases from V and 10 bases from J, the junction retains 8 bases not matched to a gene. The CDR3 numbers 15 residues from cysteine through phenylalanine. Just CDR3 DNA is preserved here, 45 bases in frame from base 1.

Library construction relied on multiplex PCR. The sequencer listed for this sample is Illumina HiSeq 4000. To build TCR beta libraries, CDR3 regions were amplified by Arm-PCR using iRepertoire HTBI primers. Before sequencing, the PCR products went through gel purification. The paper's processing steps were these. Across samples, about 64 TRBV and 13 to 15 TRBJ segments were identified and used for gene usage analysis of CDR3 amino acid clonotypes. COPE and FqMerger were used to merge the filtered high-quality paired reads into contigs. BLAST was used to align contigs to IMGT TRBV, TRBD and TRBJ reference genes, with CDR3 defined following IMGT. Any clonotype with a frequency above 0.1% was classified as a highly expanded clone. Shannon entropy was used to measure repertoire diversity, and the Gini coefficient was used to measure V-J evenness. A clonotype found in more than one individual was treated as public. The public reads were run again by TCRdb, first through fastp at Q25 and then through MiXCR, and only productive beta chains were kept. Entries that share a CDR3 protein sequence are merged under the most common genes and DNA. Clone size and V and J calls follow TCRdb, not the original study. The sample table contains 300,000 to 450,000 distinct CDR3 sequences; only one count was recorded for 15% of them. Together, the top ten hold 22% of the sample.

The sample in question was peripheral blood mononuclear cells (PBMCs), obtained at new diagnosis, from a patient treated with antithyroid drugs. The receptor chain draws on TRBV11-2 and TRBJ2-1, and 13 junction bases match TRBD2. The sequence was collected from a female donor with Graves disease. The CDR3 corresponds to CASSELAGGGVEQFF. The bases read TGTGCCAGCAGCGAACTAGCGGGGGGGGGGGTCGAGCAGTTCTTC.